The rows below give T cell receptor beta chains drawn from one sample of a study of blood T cell repertoires in COVID-19. Sequencing was performed with immunoSEQ multiplex PCR; in TCRdb, only in-frame clones are kept and a portion is missing. Here the sample spans around 250,000 clones, roughly nine tenths being singletons. The sample was peripheral blood. Receptor source: a man aged 55 to 70 with acute or convalescent COVID-19. The CDR3 runs from the conserved cysteine through the conserved F or W. A D gene is named only where the DNA matches it firmly. Clone size is given for some rows only: seen once, a few or many times, or a class if the clone is expanded.

NA	NA	TRBV5-1	TRBJ2-3	CASSLGHFSTDTQYF	TGCGCCAGCAGCTTAGGACATTTTAGCACAGATACGCAGTATTTT
once	TRBD2	TRBV30	TRBJ2-2	CACTSGNTGELFF	TGTGCCTGTACTAGCGGGAACACCGGGGAGCTGTTTTTT
NA	TRBD2	TRBV7-2	TRBJ2-7	CASSQNLAGGNEQYF	TGTGCCAGCAGCCAGAACCTAGCGGGGGGGAACGAGCAGTACTTC
NA	NA	TRBV7-9	TRBJ1-1	CASSLARAAVGFF	TGTGCCAGCAGCTTAGCGAGGGCGGCGGTGGGTTTCTTT
NA	TRBD1	TRBV28	TRBJ2-7	CASLTGGGYEQYF	TGTGCCAGTTTAACAGGGGGCGGCTACGAGCAGTACTTC
NA	NA	TRBV21-1	TRBJ2-4	CASSKFGAGMWRKNIQYF	TGTGCCAGCAGCAAATTCGGAGCGGGGATGTGGAGGAAAAACATTCAGTACTTC
NA	NA	TRBV7-8	TRBJ1-6	CASSHGGDLEGPLHF	TGTGCCAGCAGCCACGGGGGGGACCTGGAAGGGCCCCTCCACTTT
NA	TRBD1	TRBV9	TRBJ1-2	CASSQGQGFGYTF	TGTGCCAGCAGCCAGGGACAGGGCTTTGGCTACACCTTC
NA	NA	TRBV9	TRBJ2-1	CASSARGGADEQFF	TGTGCCAGCAGCGCCCGAGGAGGTGCGGATGAGCAGTTCTTC
NA	NA	TRBV27	TRBJ1-1	CASRGRGGTEAFF	TGTGCCAGCAGAGGTCGGGGTGGCACTGAAGCTTTCTTT
once	NA	TRBV11-2	TRBJ2-7	CASSLGSRPYEQYF	TGTGCCAGCAGCTTGGGTAGCCGCCCCTACGAGCAGTACTTC
few	NA	TRBV19	TRBJ2-7	CASRDGTDIANEQYF	TGTGCCAGTAGAGACGGGACTGACATAGCTAACGAGCAGTACTTC
once	TRBD1	TRBV11-3	TRBJ1-1	CASSSRGTVNTEAFF	TGTGCCAGCAGCTCCAGGGGGACAGTGAACACTGAAGCTTTCTTT
NA	NA	TRBV28	TRBJ2-6	CASSNRELASRANVLTF	TGTGCCAGCAGTAACAGGGAGCTGGCATCTCGGGCCAACGTCCTGACTTTC
NA	NA	TRBV11-2	TRBJ2-3	CASKAIQSTDTQYF	TGTGCCAGCAAAGCGATACAAAGCACAGATACGCAGTATTTT
few	TRBD2	TRBV6-4	TRBJ2-1	CASGVVSGSHEQFF	TGTGCCAGCGGGGTTGTTAGCGGGAGCCATGAGCAGTTCTTC
NA	NA	TRBV5-4	TRBJ2-3	CASSPGLLSTDTQYF	TGTGCCAGCAGCCCGGGACTCCTAAGCACAGATACGCAGTATTTT
NA	TRBD1	TRBV3-1/TRBV3-2	TRBJ2-7	CASSQRGTGKYF	TGTGCCAGCAGCCAGCGGGGGACAGGGAAGTACTTC
NA	TRBD2	TRBV7-3	TRBJ2-7	CASSLRELAEKRNEQYF	TGTGCCAGCAGCTTACGTGAACTAGCGGAAAAGAGGAACGAGCAGTACTTC
NA	TRBD1	TRBV6-2/TRBV6-3	TRBJ2-7	CASSYPTTGTGWYEQYF	TGTGCCAGCAGTTACCCTACTACCGGGACAGGTTGGTACGAGCAGTACTTC
NA	TRBD1	TRBV19	TRBJ1-2	CASTPLGQGGYTF	TGTGCCAGTACCCCACTAGGACAGGGCGGCTACACCTTC
once	TRBD1	TRBV28	TRBJ2-3	CASSFQTGGVDTQYF	TGTGCCAGCAGTTTTCAGACAGGGGGCGTCGATACGCAGTATTTT
NA	TRBD1	TRBV12-3/TRBV12-4	TRBJ2-7	CASSLQGAREQYF	TGTGCCAGCAGTTTACAGGGGGCTCGGGAGCAGTACTTC
NA	TRBD1	TRBV9	TRBJ1-2	CASSVEGAGGYTF	TGTGCCAGCAGCGTAGAGGGGGCTGGTGGCTACACCTTC
NA	TRBD2	TRBV3-1/TRBV3-2	TRBJ2-1	CASSQYPLAGEDNEQFF	TGTGCCAGCAGCCAATACCCCTTAGCGGGAGAGGACAATGAGCAGTTCTTC
NA	NA	TRBV7-9	TRBJ1-4	CATDSGQGDEKLFF	TGTGCCACCGACTCCGGGCAGGGTGACGAAAAACTGTTTTTT
NA	NA	TRBV19	TRBJ2-3	CASTEVGFSTDTQYF	TGTGCCAGTACGGAGGTTGGCTTTAGCACAGATACGCAGTATTTT
NA	TRBD1	TRBV10-3	TRBJ1-1	CAISESEGAEHYVNTEAFF	TGTGCCATCAGTGAGTCAGAGGGGGCGGAACATTATGTGAACACTGAAGCTTTCTTT
NA	NA	TRBV6-5	TRBJ1-1	CASSYSRGAGTEAFF	TGTGCCAGCAGTTACTCGCGGGGGGCAGGGACTGAAGCTTTCTTT
NA	NA	TRBV6-5	TRBJ1-4	CASGRDFEKLFF	TGTGCCAGCGGCAGGGACTTTGAAAAACTGTTTTTT
NA	NA	TRBV30	TRBJ1-1	CAWSVQSNTEAFF	TGTGCCTGGAGTGTACAGTCGAACACTGAAGCTTTCTTT
few	NA	TRBV19	TRBJ1-5	CASTIREASNQPQHF	TGTGCCAGTACCATACGGGAGGCTAGCAATCAGCCCCAGCATTTT
NA	TRBD1	TRBV7-2	TRBJ1-5	CASSLAGQGSQPQHF	TGTGCCAGCAGCTTAGCCGGACAGGGGTCTCAGCCCCAGCATTTT
NA	NA	TRBV28	TRBJ1-5	CASSLSGDSNQPQHF	TGTGCCAGCAGTTTATCAGGGGATAGCAATCAGCCCCAGCATTTT
NA	TRBD1	TRBV7-8	TRBJ2-5	CASSYGTGQETQYF	TGTGCCAGCAGCTATGGGACAGGTCAAGAGACCCAGTACTTC
NA	TRBD2	TRBV19	TRBJ2-7	CASSILAGDYEQYF	TGTGCCAGTAGTATCCTAGCGGGAGACTACGAGCAGTACTTC
once	NA	TRBV28	TRBJ1-5	CASSPETYSNQPQHF	TGTGCCAGCAGCCCCGAGACATATAGCAATCAGCCCCAGCATTTT
NA	NA	TRBV19	TRBJ2-2	CASSVANTGELFF	TGTGCCAGTAGCGTAGCGAACACCGGGGAGCTGTTTTTT
NA	NA	TRBV28	TRBJ2-1	CASSLAGGMNEQFF	TGTGCCAGCAGTTTAGCAGGAGGTATGAATGAGCAGTTCTTC
few	NA	TRBV19	TRBJ1-5	CASSPPGAGGQPQHF	TGTGCCAGTAGTCCCCCAGGGGCGGGAGGTCAGCCCCAGCATTTT
once	TRBD2	TRBV5-1	TRBJ2-4	CASSLELAGGDIQYF	TGCGCCAGCAGCTTGGAACTAGCGGGAGGGGACATTCAGTACTTC